This T cell receptor beta chain was found in a study of cytomegalovirus exposure and HLA in healthy donors. Points on this clone: Its antigen is still unknown.

V lost 2 bases to trimming and J lost 8 bases, with 15 bases between them. The CDR3 extends over 14 amino acids. Germline assignment: CDR1 LNHDA and CDR2 SQIVND (reference sequence). Sequencing used immunoSEQ multiplex PCR; TCRdb keeps in-frame clones, though not all of them. The sample records 210,000 or so clones, almost 90% being singletons. Notes on the study in general: Specific recognition of CMV antigens was confirmed in vitro for a few chains (all CMV-associated). Many donors carried some public TCRs, although rarity characterized most TCR sequences. Researchers catalogued about 150 TCR beta chains as cytomegalovirus-associated.

Sample: PBMCs. The chain carries TRBV19 and TRBJ1-2; D gene ambiguous. The sequence was obtained from a woman younger than 30 in good health and CMV-seronegative. CDR3 nucleotide sequence: TGTGCCAGTAGTATATCCGCACAAGGAGGGGGCTACACCTTC. It specifies CASSISAQGGGYTF.